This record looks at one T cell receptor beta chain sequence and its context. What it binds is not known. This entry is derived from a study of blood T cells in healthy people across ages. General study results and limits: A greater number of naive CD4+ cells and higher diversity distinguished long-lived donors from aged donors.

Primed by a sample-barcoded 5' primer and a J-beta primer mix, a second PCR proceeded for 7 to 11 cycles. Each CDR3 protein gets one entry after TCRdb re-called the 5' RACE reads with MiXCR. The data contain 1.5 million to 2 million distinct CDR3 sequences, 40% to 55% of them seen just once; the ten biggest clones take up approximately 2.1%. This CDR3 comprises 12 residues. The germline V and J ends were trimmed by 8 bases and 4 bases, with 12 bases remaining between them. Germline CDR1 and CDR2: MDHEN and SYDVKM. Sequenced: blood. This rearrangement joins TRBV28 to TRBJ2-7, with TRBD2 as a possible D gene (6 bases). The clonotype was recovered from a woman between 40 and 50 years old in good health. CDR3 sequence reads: CASRRGKYEQYF. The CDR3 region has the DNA TGTGCCAGCCGGCGGGGAAAATACGAGCAGTACTTC.